The next 28 T cell receptor beta chains were all read from a single sample in a study of blood T cell repertoires in COVID-19. Using immunoSEQ multiplex PCR, the repertoire was profiled, and TCRdb retains in-frame clones only, with some absent. The table has roughly 17,000 clones, roughly three quarters seen once. Sequencing was carried out using peripheral blood. The source of these receptors is a man aged 60 to 75 with active or convalescent COVID-19.

This chain uses TRBV19 with TRBJ2-5; D possibly corresponds to TRBD1 (6 bases). The V gene's germline CDR1 is LNHDA and CDR2 SQIVND (reference sequence). Deletions cut 6 bases from V and 0 bases from J, with 14 bases between. CDR3 length: 15 amino acids. The CDR3 spells CASSSGQTYQETQYF. The CDR3 DNA sequence: TGTGCCAGTAGCTCCGGACAGACTTACCAAGAGACCCAGTACTTC.

The chain uses TRBV28 and TRBJ2-3, with 16 bases matching TRBD2. V lost 6 bases, J lost 3 bases, and 6 bases stayed unmatched. The germline gives CDR1 MDHEN, CDR2 SYDVKM. The CDR3 is 17 amino acids. The CDR3 DNA follows: TGTGCCAGCAGCCGCCCGGGACTAGCGGGGGGGACAGATACGCAGTATTTT. Translation gives CASSRPGLAGGTDTQYF. The full variable domain, completed using reference TRBV28 and TRBJ2-3, is DVKVTQSSRYLVKRTGEKVFLECVQDMDHENMFWYRQDPGLGLRLIYFSYDVKMKEKGDIPEGYSVSREKKERFSLILESASTNQTSMYLCASSRPGLAGGTDTQYFGPGTRLTVL.

This chain connects TRBV5-6 to TRBJ1-1, with D possibly being TRBD1 (5 bases). There are 13 residues in the CDR3. Germline CDR1 and CDR2: SGHDT and YYEEEE. V was clipped by 6 bases and J by 0 bases, with 9 bases between them. In DNA, the CDR3 is TGTGCCAGCAAGGGGTGGGTGAACACTGAAGCTTTCTTT. Protein: CASKGWVNTEAFF. The full variable domain, rest sourced from reference TRBV5-6 and TRBJ1-1, is DAGVTQSPTHLIKTRGQQVTLRCSPKSGHDTVSWYQQALGQGPQFIFQYYEEEERQRGNFPDRFSGHQFPNYSSELNVNALLLGDSALYLCASKGWVNTEAFFGQGTRLTVV.

In regard to this clone: Its ends do not fully match the called genes, so a read error is possible. The genes are TRBV7-9 and TRBJ2-3; D is uncertain. This CDR3 has 15 residues. CDR1 and CDR2 from the germline V gene are SEHNR and FQNEAQ (reference sequence). CDR3 nucleotide sequence: TGTGCCAACAGCCTCGGGTTCGGGAGCACAGATACGCAGTATTTT. This encodes CANSLGFGSTDTQYF.

This clone was recorded only once. The chain uses TRBV5-6 and TRBJ2-3; D might be TRBD1 (5 bases). Germline V CDR1 and CDR2: SGHDT, YYEEEE. V shed 0 bases and J shed 1 base, with 12 bases lying between them. The CDR3 spans 16 residues. The CDR3 reads CASSLVTASRTDTQYF. The CDR3 DNA is TGTGCCAGCAGCTTGGTGACAGCCTCCCGCACAGATACGCAGTATTTT.

The V call is TRBV5-1, the J call TRBJ2-4, with 10 bases identical to TRBD2. V lost 1 base to trimming and J lost 3 bases; unmatched junction nucleotides: 10. CDR1 is SGHRS and CDR2 is YFSETQ in the germline V gene. The CDR3 has 18 residues. The DNA for the CDR3 is TGCGCCAGCAGCTTGCCAGCGGGAGGGCCTTCTGGCAAAAACATTCAGTACTTC. Translation gives CASSLPAGGPSGKNIQYF.

This clone appeared a few times. The V gene is TRBV3-1 (or the pseudogene TRBV3-2), the J gene TRBJ1-6; 8 bases are a match to TRBD1. CDR3 length equals 18 residues. V lost 6 bases and J lost 0; bases outside the gene matches: 10. CDR1 is LGHDT and CDR2 is YNNKEL in the germline V gene (reference sequence). For the CDR3, the DNA is TGTGCCAGCAGTTTAGGACAGGGAGGGAGCTCCTATAATTCACCCCTCCACTTT. It yields the protein CASSLGQGGSSYNSPLHF.

The rearrangement uses TRBV3-1 (or the pseudogene TRBV3-2) and TRBJ2-7; 7 nucleotides match TRBD1. V shed 7 bases and J 1 base; nucleotides not matched to a gene: 4. CDR3 length: 13 residues. Germline values: CDR1 LGHDT, CDR2 YNNKEL (reference sequence). CDR3 sequence (DNA): TGTGCCAGCACTCTGACAGGGTCCTACGAGCAGTACTTC. Its protein product is CASTLTGSYEQYF.

The genes are TRBV30 and TRBJ1-2, with D possibly TRBD1 on 5 matching bases. V was shortened by 3 bases and J by 2 bases, with 16 bases between the two germline ends. CDR1 is GTSNPN, CDR2 SVGIG, per germline (reference sequence). The CDR3 sequence is 15 residues long. The CDR3 DNA is TGTGCCTGGAGAGAAGGGGTCTCCCTGAACTATGGCTACACCTTC. It specifies CAWREGVSLNYGYTF. Filled out from reference TRBV30 and TRBJ1-2, the complete variable domain reads SQTIHQWPATLVQPVGSPLSLECTVEGTSNPNLYWYRQAAGRGLQLLFYSVGIGQISSEVPQNLSASRPQDRQFILSSKKLLLSDSGFYLCAWREGVSLNYGYTFGSGTRLTVV.

J is TRBJ2-1 and V is TRBV11-2; TRBD2 is a possible D gene (6 bases). Germline CDR1 reads SGHAT; CDR2 reads FQNNGV. This CDR3 has 15 amino acids. Deletions cut 0 bases from V and 7 bases from J, with 13 bases between. CDR3 protein: CASSLDLLAQNEQFF. The CDR3 bases are TGTGCCAGCAGCTTAGATCTACTAGCACAGAATGAGCAGTTCTTC.

This clone came up once. The chain is built from TRBV5-8 and TRBJ2-1, with a possible D match to TRBD2 (5 bases). Between the trimmed V and J ends, which lost 0 bases and 5 bases, there was a span of 15 bases. The germline CDR1 and CDR2 sequences are SGHTS and YDEGEE. The CDR3 extends over 16 amino acids. CDR3 residues: CASSLGRRWGDNEQFF. CDR3 bases: TGTGCCAGCAGCTTGGGCAGGAGGTGGGGAGACAATGAGCAGTTCTTC.

The chain couples TRBV28 to TRBJ1-5; 9 bases are a match to TRBD1. The CDR3 is made up of 15 amino acids. Germline CDR1 is MDHEN and CDR2 is SYDVKM. V lost 6 bases and J lost 6; bases outside the gene matches: 9. CDR3 DNA sequence: TGTGCCAGCAGGCCAGAACAGGGGGCATCTCAGCCCCAGCATTTT. It codes for CASRPEQGASQPQHF.

V usage is TRBV5-4 and J usage is TRBJ2-5; the match to TRBD2 covers 8 bases. CDR1 SGHNT and CDR2 YYREEE come from the germline V gene (reference sequence). This CDR3 has 17 amino acids. V lost 4 bases and J lost 1; bases outside the gene matches: 12. In DNA, the CDR3 is TGTGCCAGCAGCCAATCGCTATCCGGGGGGGGCCAAGAGACCCAGTACTTC. Its translation is CASSQSLSGGGQETQYF.

Here the CDR3 reads CASSYDRARETQYF. CDR3 sequence (DNA): TGTGCCAGCAGCTATGACAGGGCTAGAGAGACCCAGTACTTC. The chain couples TRBV5-8 to TRBJ2-5; TRBD1 aligns across 7 bases. In germline, CDR1 is SGHTS, CDR2 YDEGEE. The CDR3 loop spans 14 amino acids. V lost 3 bases, J lost 4 bases, and 6 bases stayed unmatched.

The chain recombines TRBV28 with TRBJ1-4, with D unclear. Germline lookup yields CDR1 MDHEN and CDR2 SYDVKM. The V end lost 6 bases, the J end lost 0 bases, and 11 bases lay between the germline ends. This CDR3 region has 15 residues. The CDR3 DNA reads TGTGCCAGCAGCTCTGACGGGGCAACTAATGAAAAACTGTTTTTT. This translates into CASSSDGATNEKLFF.

The chain joins TRBV30 to TRBJ1-2; TRBD1 might be the D (5 bases). The germline CDR1 and CDR2 sequences are GTSNPN and SVGIG (reference sequence). V lost 0 bases and J 4 bases, leaving 6 bases between the germline ends. The CDR3 runs 12 residues. The CDR3 coding sequence is TGTGCCTGGAGTGTTGGGGCCTATGGCTACACCTTC. Translated, it gives CAWSVGAYGYTF.

This clone was seen once. The chain recombines TRBV11-3 with TRBJ2-7; no clear D gene. CDR1 and CDR2 from the germline V gene are SGHNT and YENEEA. V gave up 0 bases and J gave up 3 bases, with 15 bases separating them. The CDR3 has 16 residues. The chain's CDR3 is CASSLDGQNADYEQYF. The CDR3 region has the DNA TGTGCCAGCAGCTTAGATGGCCAGAACGCCGACTACGAGCAGTACTTC.

The V gene is TRBV6-6, the J gene TRBJ2-3; 7 bases fit TRBD2. This CDR3 region has 14 residues. V shed 5 bases and J 3 bases; nucleotides not matched to a gene: 5. Germline CDR1 is MNHNY and CDR2 is SVGAGI (reference sequence). The DNA of the CDR3 is TGTGCCAGCAGTCCCTGGGGGGGTACAGATACGCAGTATTTT. It encodes CASSPWGGTDTQYF.

CDR3 protein: CVRSPPSEPPLPELNTIYF. CDR3 DNA sequence: TGTGTCAGAAGCCCCCCCTCCGAACCACCGTTACCTGAACTAAACACCATATATTTT. This chain links TRBV7-5 with TRBJ1-3. TRBV7-5 has pseudogene status. CDR3 length: 19 amino acids.

The gene calls are TRBV3-1 (or the pseudogene TRBV3-2) and TRBJ2-3; no clear D. From germline, CDR1 is LGHDT and CDR2 YNNKEL (reference sequence). The CDR3 is made up of 14 amino acids. V shed 4 bases and J shed 0 bases, with 8 bases lying between them. The CDR3 DNA reads as TGTGCCAGCAGCCTATCGAGTAGCACAGATACGCAGTATTTT. It specifies CASSLSSSTDTQYF.

The rearrangement joins TRBV12-3 or TRBV12-4 to TRBJ1-1; the match to TRBD1 covers 8 bases. The CDR3 has 13 amino acids. J was trimmed by 7 bases and V by 5 bases; bases with no gene match: 6. The CDR3 protein is CASSLQQGGEAFF. The CDR3, as DNA: TGTGCCAGCAGTCTCCAACAGGGGGGTGAAGCTTTCTTT.

This rearrangement joins TRBV2 to TRBJ1-6; D ambiguous. Germline CDR1 SNHLY, CDR2 FYNNEI. Trimming took 3 bases from V and 7 from J, leaving 7 bases between them. CDR3 length: 13 residues. The CDR3 region has the DNA TGTGCCAGCAGTGAGACGGAGAATTCACCCCTCCACTTT. It specifies CASSETENSPLHF.

V is TRBV29-1 and J is TRBJ2-7, with D possibly TRBD1 on 5 matching bases. CDR3 length: 12 residues. Germline values: CDR1 SQVTM, CDR2 ANQGSEA. V was cut by 6 bases and J by 0 bases, with 9 bases left in between. This chain's CDR3 is CSVQDSSYEQYF. DNA for the CDR3: TGCAGCGTCCAAGACAGCTCCTACGAGCAGTACTTC.

The rearrangement links TRBV5-6 to TRBJ1-4; D uncertain. This CDR3 has 14 residues. Trimming shortened V by 0 bases and J by 6 bases, and 9 bases separated the two germline ends. Germline CDR1 is SGHDT and CDR2 is YYEEEE. The CDR3 protein is CASSLGLRDEKLFF. The CDR3 region has the DNA TGTGCCAGCAGCTTGGGACTACGGGATGAAAAACTGTTTTTT.

This clone was picked up one time. The V call is TRBV3-1 (or the pseudogene TRBV3-2), the J call TRBJ1-3; no clear D. The CDR3 is 13 residues long. The germline V gene encodes CDR1 LGHDT and CDR2 YNNKEL (reference sequence). Trimming took 5 bases from V and 4 from J, leaving 9 bases between them. In DNA, the CDR3 is TGTGCCAGCAGCGCCCGAGGAGGAAACACCATATATTTT. This gives the protein CASSARGGNTIYF.

The V and J genes are TRBV9 and TRBJ1-1, with 9 bases fitting TRBD1. CDR3 size: 15 residues. Germline loops: CDR1 SGDLS, CDR2 YYNGEE. V shed 1 base, J shed 4 bases, and the junction held 5 bases outside the gene matches. As DNA, the CDR3 is TGTGCCAGCAGCGTACAGGGACAGGGAGGCACTGAAGCTTTCTTT. This translates into CASSVQGQGGTEAFF.

The genes are TRBV12-5 and TRBJ2-2; D may be TRBD1 (6 bases). The CDR3 totals 15 residues. The V end lost 6 bases, the J end lost 1 base, and 12 bases lay between the germline ends. The V gene's germline CDR1 is LGHNT and CDR2 FRNRAP. DNA for the CDR3: TGTGCTAGTGGCCTGGGACAAATGAACACCGGGGAGCTGTTTTTT. This encodes CASGLGQMNTGELFF.

This clone was seen once. The chain has TRBV5-1 and TRBJ2-1; 13 bases match TRBD2. The germline V gene encodes CDR1 SGHRS and CDR2 YFSETQ. The CDR3 consists of 17 residues. The J segment lost 2 bases and the V segment lost 4 bases, leaving 6 bases of the junction unmatched. The CDR3 coding sequence is TGCGCCAGCAGCCATATACTAGCGGGAGGGCCCTACAATGAGCAGTTCTTC. It yields the protein CASSHILAGGPYNEQFF.